These 5 T cell receptor beta chains came from one sample sequenced in a study of identical twins. Via MiXCR, TCRdb re-called the 5' RACE reads, giving one row per CDR3 protein. Counted here are about 810,000 distinct CDR3 sequences, 10% to 15% occurring once; the ten biggest clones make up roughly 1.6%. These records were also assigned to another study, of yellow fever vaccine responses in identical twins.

Sequencing was done on a sample of PBMCs. Every receptor here comes from a young woman in good health.

The chain is built from TRBV7-9 and TRBJ1-1; D is unclear. CDR3 length: 13 residues. CDR1 is SEHNR, CDR2 FQNEAQ, per germline (reference sequence). Trimming pared 4 bases from V and 3 bases from J, leaving 9 bases between. CDR3 region: CASSSRRDTEAFF. In DNA, the CDR3 is TGTGCCAGCAGCTCCCGGCGTGACACTGAAGCTTTCTTT.

In its sample, this clonotype was seen a few times. The rearrangement uses TRBV2 and TRBJ2-1; D possibly corresponds to TRBD2 (5 bases). The CDR3 length is 14 residues. Germline CDR1 and CDR2: SNHLY and FYNNEI. Trimming removed 7 bases from V and 5 bases from J, with 15 bases in between. In DNA form, the CDR3 reads TGTGCCAGCACCCTACGGGTACTAGACAATGAGCAGTTCTTC. It specifies CASTLRVLDNEQFF.

The gene calls are TRBV5-1 and TRBJ2-1; possibly TRBD2 for D (6 bases). Germline V gene lookup returns CDR1 SGHRS and CDR2 YFSETQ. Trimming took 0 bases from V and 10 from J, leaving 11 bases between them. This CDR3 is built from 13 residues. CDR3 DNA sequence: TGCGCCAGCAGCTTGGCCGAGGGGAGGGAGCAGTTCTTC. Its protein is CASSLAEGREQFF.

The chain uses TRBV11-2 and TRBJ2-2; 8 bases match TRBD2. Per the germline V gene, CDR1 is SGHAT and CDR2 is FQNNGV. The CDR3 extends over 16 amino acids. The J segment lost 1 base and the V segment lost 5 bases, leaving 6 bases of the junction unmatched. The CDR3 DNA sequence: TGTGCCAGCAGCCTTCTTAGCGGGGTGAACACCGGGGAGCTGTTTTTT. Protein: CASSLLSGVNTGELFF.

This clonotype was seen a handful of times. This chain connects TRBV20-1 to TRBJ2-1, with a tentative D call TRBD2 (5 bases). This CDR3 comprises 13 residues. Between the trimmed V and J ends, which lost 3 bases and 10 bases, there was a span of 16 bases. Germline CDR1 DFQATT, CDR2 SNEGSKA (reference sequence). The CDR3 reads CSARERLTTEQFF. In DNA, the CDR3 is TGCAGTGCTAGGGAGCGGTTAACTACGGAGCAGTTCTTC.